This entry lists 21 T cell receptor beta chains sequenced from one sample in a study of blood T cell repertoires in COVID-19 (dated by TCRdb to about 2020). Libraries were prepared through the immunoSEQ multiplex PCR assay. Drawn from immuneACCESS, this table holds only the in-frame rearrangements with V and J called that TCRdb kept. Clones are partly lost; checked studies trace under half to an unresolved V gene and leave the rest unexplained. The sample table shows 110,000 to 150,000 clones, and roughly 90% are seen once. The ten largest clones add up to less than 2% of the sample. Input material: peripheral blood. The receptors were sampled from a man between 65 and 79 years old with acute or convalescent COVID-19.

The V call is TRBV19, the J call TRBJ2-1; D is perhaps TRBD1 (6 bases). The CDR3 runs 16 residues. The V end was cut by 3 bases, the J end by 9 bases, with 21 bases between. The V gene's germline CDR1 is LNHDA and CDR2 SQIVND (reference sequence). Here the CDR3 DNA reads TGTGCCAGTAGTATGTGGGGGCAGGGTGATTCTAGTGAGCAGTTCTTC. It yields the protein CASSMWGQGDSSEQFF.

This chain links TRBV10-3 with TRBJ1-4; weak D call: TRBD1 (6 bases). Germline V lookup: CDR1 ENHRY, CDR2 SYGVKD. This CDR3 is built from 14 residues. V was trimmed by 10 bases and J by 0 bases, leaving 12 bases between them. DNA of the CDR3: TGTGCCACCAGGGACATCTCAACTAATGAAAAACTGTTTTTT. This translates into CATRDISTNEKLFF.

This chain uses TRBV6-5 with TRBJ1-4, with a possible D match to TRBD1 (6 bases). CDR1 and CDR2 from the germline V gene are MNHEY and SVGAGI. Trimming removed 6 bases at V and 0 bases at J, with 11 bases between. This CDR3 is built from 15 residues. CDR3 amino acids: CASRKGDPTNEKLFF. CDR3 coding DNA: TGTGCCAGCAGGAAGGGGGATCCAACTAATGAAAAACTGTTTTTT.

The chain combines TRBV7-9 with TRBJ1-1, with D unresolved. This CDR3 comprises 12 residues. Trimming left V 6 bases short and J 2 bases short, with 7 bases between. The germline CDR1 and CDR2 sequences are SEHNR and FQNEAQ (reference sequence). DNA of the CDR3: TGTGCCAGCAGTTATAGAAACACTGAAGCTTTCTTT. Its protein product is CASSYRNTEAFF.

Of note for this clone: Other DNA sequences in this specimen translate into the identical CDR3. This chain uses TRBV24-1 with TRBJ2-7; D remains ambiguous. V lost 2 bases to trimming and J lost 7 bases, with 5 bases between them. CDR1 is KGHDR and CDR2 is SFDVKD in the germline V gene. CDR3 length: 11 amino acids. In nucleotides, the CDR3 is TGTGCCACCAGTGATTCTCGGGAGCAGTACTTC. This translates into CATSDSREQYF.

The genes are TRBV3-1 (or the pseudogene TRBV3-2) and TRBJ1-1; D uncertain. The CDR3 is made up of 12 amino acids. Per germline, CDR1 LGHDT and CDR2 YNNKEL (reference sequence). V was shortened by 0 bases and J by 12 bases, with 11 bases between the two germline ends. This CDR3 is CASSQENLNSFF. As DNA, the CDR3 is TGTGCCAGCAGCCAAGAAAACTTGAATTCTTTCTTT.

V and J are TRBV6-5 and TRBJ2-5, with 10 bases identical to TRBD1. V was pared by 5 bases and J by 2 bases, with 5 bases of the junction left unmatched. There are 15 residues in the CDR3. The V gene's germline CDR1 is MNHEY and CDR2 SVGAGI. The CDR3, as DNA: TGTGCCAGCAGTCCGGGACAGGGGCCGCAAGAGACCCAGTACTTC. Its translation is CASSPGQGPQETQYF.

The chain employs TRBV14 and TRBJ2-5, with D hard to call. The CDR3 totals 14 residues. The germline CDR1 and CDR2 sequences are SGHDN and FVKESK. V was pared by 0 bases and J by 4 bases, with 9 bases between. CDR3 sequence (DNA): TGTGCCAGCAGCCAAGACTACAGAAGAGAGACCCAGTACTTC. It yields the protein CASSQDYRRETQYF.

V usage is TRBV24-1 and J usage is TRBJ2-5; 10 nucleotides agree with TRBD2. The CDR3 runs 18 residues. Germline CDR1 is KGHDR and CDR2 is SFDVKD. Unmatched junction bases numbered 15, after V lost 4 bases and J lost 5 bases. CDR3 loop: CATSDPGNSGRNSETQYF. CDR3 bases: TGTGCCACCAGTGACCCTGGCAATAGCGGGAGGAATTCGGAGACCCAGTACTTC.

This chain connects TRBV19 to TRBJ1-1; weak D call: TRBD1 (5 bases). Germline CDR1 and CDR2: LNHDA and SQIVND (reference sequence). The CDR3 contains 16 residues. V was cut by 7 bases and J by 1 base, with 19 bases left in between. The CDR3 DNA reads as TGTGCCAGTACCCCCCACGAGATCCAGGGGAACACTGAAGCTTTCTTT. Translating it yields CASTPHEIQGNTEAFF.

The DNA for the CDR3 is TGCGCCAGCATGGGGGGGGCGCTGATGTCCGGTGGCTACACCTTC. Amino acid sequence: CASMGGALMSGGYTF. This rearrangement joins TRBV5-1 to TRBJ1-2; perhaps TRBD1 as D (6 bases). The V end was cut by 6 bases, the J end by 7 bases, with 22 bases between. The length of the CDR3 is 15 residues. CDR1 SGHRS and CDR2 YFSETQ come from the germline V gene.

The chain uses TRBV6-5 and TRBJ2-2, with D perhaps matching TRBD1 (6 bases). The V and J ends lost 5 bases and 0 bases respectively, with 10 bases between them. This CDR3 comprises 15 residues. Germline loops: CDR1 MNHEY, CDR2 SVGAGI. This CDR3 is CASSNRGSNTGELFF. For the CDR3, the DNA is TGTGCCAGCAGTAATAGGGGGTCGAACACCGGGGAGCTGTTTTTT.

The CDR3 region has the DNA TGTGCCAGCAGCTTAGCGGTATTTCAGCCCCAGCATTTT. Its translation: CASSLAVFQPQHF. The rearrangement links TRBV11-2 to TRBJ1-5; D remains ambiguous. The CDR3 is 13 amino acids. Per the germline V gene, CDR1 is SGHAT and CDR2 is FQNNGV. The V and J ends lost 1 base and 6 bases respectively, with 7 bases between them. The entire variable domain, with the rest obtained from reference TRBV11-2 and TRBJ1-5, is as follows: EAGVAQSPRYKIIEKRQSVAFWCNPISGHATLYWYQQILGQGPKLLIQFQNNGVVDDSQLPKDRFSAERLKGVDSTLKIQPAKLEDSAVYLCASSLAVFQPQHFGDGTRLSIL.

CDR3 in amino acids: CASGGRRRGAGGFNLYNEQFF. Here the CDR3 DNA reads TGTGCCAGTGGGGGTCGACGCAGGGGAGCGGGAGGCTTTAATCTCTACAATGAGCAGTTCTTC. The chain recombines TRBV19 with TRBJ2-1, with 9 bases matching TRBD2. CDR1 and CDR2 (germline): LNHDA, SQIVND (reference sequence). The trim removed 8 bases at V and 3 bases at J, leaving 26 bases unmatched. The CDR3 has 21 residues.

This CDR3 is CASSENPSSGNTIYF. CDR3 coding DNA: TGCGCCAGCAGTGAAAATCCGAGCTCTGGAAACACCATATATTTT. J is TRBJ1-3 and V is TRBV5-1, with D uncertain. Germline V lookup: CDR1 SGHRS, CDR2 YFSETQ. The CDR3 is made up of 15 amino acids. Trimming shortened V by 5 bases and J by 0 bases, and 12 bases separated the two germline ends.

The genes are TRBV20-1 and TRBJ1-1; 7 bases are a match to TRBD1. Losses at the gene ends were 6 bases for V and 9 bases for J; bases not matched to a gene: 7. The germline CDR1 and CDR2 sequences are DFQATT and SNEGSKA (reference sequence). CDR3 size: 11 residues. For the CDR3, the DNA is TGCAGTGCCACATCGAGGGGGCAAGCTTTCTTT. This codes for CSATSRGQAFF.

V is TRBV5-5 and J is TRBJ1-1; maybe TRBD1 (5 bases). Germline V gene lookup returns CDR1 SGHKS and CDR2 YYEKEE (reference sequence). The CDR3 totals 16 residues. With 4 bases removed from V and 1 base from J, the gap between germline ends came to 17 bases. The CDR3 loop reads CASSQEPGQGNTEAFF. Here the CDR3 DNA reads TGTGCCAGCAGCCAAGAACCCGGACAAGGGAACACTGAAGCTTTCTTT.

This chain uses TRBV7-9 with TRBJ2-3; 10 bases align to TRBD2. V was clipped by 5 bases and J by 4 bases; unmatched bases: 3. CDR1 is SEHNR, CDR2 FQNEAQ, per germline (reference sequence). This CDR3 region has 14 residues. The CDR3 spells CASSPGLASDTQYF. In nucleotides, the CDR3 is TGTGCCAGCAGCCCGGGACTAGCGTCAGATACGCAGTATTTT.

V is TRBV19 and J is TRBJ1-1; 10 bases line up with TRBD1. This CDR3 region has 13 residues. V gave up 7 bases and J gave up 4 bases; unmatched junction bases: 3. Germline values: CDR1 LNHDA, CDR2 SQIVND (reference sequence). The CDR3 DNA reads TGTGCCAGTACGGACAGGGGGGTCACTGAAGCTTTCTTT. As protein: CASTDRGVTEAFF.

The chain couples TRBV14 to TRBJ2-5; D may be TRBD1 (5 bases). CDR1 is SGHDN and CDR2 is FVKESK in the germline V gene. Between the trimmed V and J ends, which lost 2 bases and 4 bases, there was a span of 17 bases. This CDR3 spans 16 amino acids. The CDR3 coding sequence is TGTGCCAGCAGCCAAAGGTGGCCACCAAGGGGAGAGACCCAGTACTTC. Its protein product is CASSQRWPPRGETQYF.

The chain carries TRBV18 and TRBJ2-3, with D uncertain. Trimming removed 5 bases from V and 0 bases from J, with 6 bases in between. From germline, CDR1 is KGHSH and CDR2 LQKENI. The CDR3 consists of 13 residues. As DNA, the CDR3 is TGTGCCAGCTCAGAACTTAGCACAGATACGCAGTATTTT. Protein sequence: CASSELSTDTQYF.